This note documents a single T cell receptor (beta chain) sequence. This sample was included in a study of CD8 T cells in Susac syndrome. Reverse transcription of roughly 0.5 to 1 ug RNA was carried out with random hexamers. The authors amplified TCR beta CDR3 across 54 Vbeta and 13 Jbeta using immunoSEQ multiplex PCR. TCRdb reprocessed the immunoSEQ multiplex PCR reads with MiXCR, giving one entry per CDR3 protein. The data contain roughly 80,000 distinct CDR3 sequences, roughly 95% of them singletons. Germline CDR1 reads SEHNR; CDR2 reads FQNEAQ (reference sequence). The CDR3 contains 14 residues. The ends were cut back, 1 base at V and 3 bases at J, with 10 bases in the middle.

The material sequenced was CD8+ T cells from PBMCs. The genes are TRBV7-9 and TRBJ2-7, with a tentative D call TRBD2 (6 bases). This TCR was recovered from a human donor with Susac syndrome. The CDR3 DNA sequence: TGTGCCAGCAGCTTAGTCCAGACTAGCTACGAGCAGTACTTC. Translating it yields CASSLVQTSYEQYF.